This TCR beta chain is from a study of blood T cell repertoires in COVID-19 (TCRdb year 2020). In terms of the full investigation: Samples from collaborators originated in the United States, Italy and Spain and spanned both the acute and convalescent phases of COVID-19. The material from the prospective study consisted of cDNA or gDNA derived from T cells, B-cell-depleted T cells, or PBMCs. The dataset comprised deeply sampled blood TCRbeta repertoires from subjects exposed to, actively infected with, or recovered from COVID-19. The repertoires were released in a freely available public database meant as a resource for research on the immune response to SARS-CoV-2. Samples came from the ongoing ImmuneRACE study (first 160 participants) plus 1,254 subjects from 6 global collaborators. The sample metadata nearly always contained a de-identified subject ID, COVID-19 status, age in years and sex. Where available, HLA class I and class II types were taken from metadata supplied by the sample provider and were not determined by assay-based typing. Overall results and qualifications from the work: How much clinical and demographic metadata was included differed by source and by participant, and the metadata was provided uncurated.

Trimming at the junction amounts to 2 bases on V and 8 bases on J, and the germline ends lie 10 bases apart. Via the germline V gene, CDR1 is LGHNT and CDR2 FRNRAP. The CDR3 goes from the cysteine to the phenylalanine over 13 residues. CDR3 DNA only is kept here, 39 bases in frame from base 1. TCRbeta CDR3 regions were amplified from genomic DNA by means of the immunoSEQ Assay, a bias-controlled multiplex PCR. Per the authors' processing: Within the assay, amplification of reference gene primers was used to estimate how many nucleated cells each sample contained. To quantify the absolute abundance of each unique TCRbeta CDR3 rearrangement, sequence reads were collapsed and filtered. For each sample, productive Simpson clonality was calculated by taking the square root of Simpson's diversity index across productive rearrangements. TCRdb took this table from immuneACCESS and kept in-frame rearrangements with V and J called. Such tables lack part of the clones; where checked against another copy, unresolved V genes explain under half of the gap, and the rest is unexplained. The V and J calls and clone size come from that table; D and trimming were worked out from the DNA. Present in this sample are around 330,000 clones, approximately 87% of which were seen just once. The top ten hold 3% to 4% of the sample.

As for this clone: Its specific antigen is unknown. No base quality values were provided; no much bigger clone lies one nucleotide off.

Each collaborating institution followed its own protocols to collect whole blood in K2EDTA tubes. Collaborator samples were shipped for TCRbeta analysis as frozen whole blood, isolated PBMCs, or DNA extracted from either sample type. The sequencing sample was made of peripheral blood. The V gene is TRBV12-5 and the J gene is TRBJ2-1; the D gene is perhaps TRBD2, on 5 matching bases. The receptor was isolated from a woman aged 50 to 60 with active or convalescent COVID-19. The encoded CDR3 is CASGLNSVHEQFF. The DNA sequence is TGTGCTAGTGGTTTGAATAGCGTCCATGAGCAGTTCTTC.